The clone carrying this TCR beta chain was observed many times. The antigen is undetermined. TCRdb analysed the PCR reads with MiXCR anew, one entry per CDR3 protein. The sample holds about 640,000 distinct CDR3 sequences, nearly 20% seen once. In the sort, naive CD8 T cells were defined as CD8+CD4-CCR7+CD45RA+. This specimen comes from a study of molecular identifiers for immune sequencing clone quantification. Overall study: In replicates, RNA from 20,000 or 100,000 naive CD8 cells was split five ways, four sequenced.

Study-level points and caveats: Jurkat TCR RNA spiked in from one cell reportedly remained identifiable amid around 1 million naive cells.

The specimen was naive CD8+ T cells from blood, with Jurkat cell RNA spiked in. Subset noted: FACS-sorted CD8+CD4-CCR7+CD45RA+ naive T cells. The clonotype comes from a human donor in good health. Some libraries in this study had Jurkat cell RNA spiked in.

CDR3 sequence reads: CASSQDTETVYGYTF. The CDR3 DNA reads as TGCGCCAGCAGCCAAGATACCGAGACAGTCTATGGCTACACCTTC. The rearrangement joins TRBV4-1 to TRBJ1-2, with a weak D call TRBD1 (5 bases). The V end lost 0 bases, the J end lost 4 bases, and 12 bases lay between the germline ends. The V gene's germline CDR1 is MGHRA and CDR2 YSYEKL. CDR3 size: 15 residues.